One TCR beta chain is described in this entry. This entry is derived from a study of OX40 agonist ivuxolimab in advanced cancers. Trimming cost V 0 bases and J 3 bases; bases outside gene matches: 4. The CDR3 is 17 amino acids. CDR1 and CDR2 (germline): SNHLY, FYNNEI. Sequencing used immunoSEQ multiplex PCR; TCRdb keeps in-frame clones, though not all of them. The repertoire has about 48,000 clones, around 89% of them found once; the top ten carry about 28%. The material was CD4+ or CD8+ T cells sorted from blood, obtained in a trial of the OX40 agonist ivuxolimab. The V and J genes are TRBV2 and TRBJ2-1, with 11 positions matching TRBD2. This receptor was obtained from an adult with an advanced solid tumor such as melanoma, head and neck, liver or kidney cancer. The CDR3 here is CASSEAPSGRSYNEQFF. The CDR3 DNA sequence: TGTGCCAGCAGTGAAGCGCCTAGCGGGAGGAGCTACAATGAGCAGTTCTTC. Combining the CDR3 with reference TRBV2 and TRBJ2-1 gives the whole variable domain EPEVTQTPSHQVTQMGQEVILRCVPISNHLYFYWYRQILGQKVEFLVSFYNNEISEKSEIFDDQFSVERPDGSNFTLKIRSTKLEDSAMYFCASSEAPSGRSYNEQFFGPGTRLTVL.